This T cell receptor beta chain was captured by sequencing in a study of T cell changes during pregnancy in multiple sclerosis. Germline CDR1 reads MGHDK; CDR2 reads SYGVNS. CDR3 length: 17 amino acids. Trimming took 2 bases from V and 4 from J; bases not matched to a gene: 14. Here immunoSEQ multiplex PCR was the method, and the copy in TCRdb shows in-frame clones only, minus some. The table includes around 50,000 clones, 85% to 90% detected once. The specimen comprised peripheral blood, sampled in the first trimester of pregnancy. The sequence derives from a female donor with multiple sclerosis, enrolled in a pregnancy study. The chain recombines TRBV25-1 with TRBJ2-7; TRBD2 matches at 7 bases. The chain's CDR3 is CASSEGWGGVEPYEQYF. Here the CDR3 DNA reads TGTGCCAGCAGTGAAGGATGGGGAGGGGTAGAACCGTACGAGCAGTACTTC.